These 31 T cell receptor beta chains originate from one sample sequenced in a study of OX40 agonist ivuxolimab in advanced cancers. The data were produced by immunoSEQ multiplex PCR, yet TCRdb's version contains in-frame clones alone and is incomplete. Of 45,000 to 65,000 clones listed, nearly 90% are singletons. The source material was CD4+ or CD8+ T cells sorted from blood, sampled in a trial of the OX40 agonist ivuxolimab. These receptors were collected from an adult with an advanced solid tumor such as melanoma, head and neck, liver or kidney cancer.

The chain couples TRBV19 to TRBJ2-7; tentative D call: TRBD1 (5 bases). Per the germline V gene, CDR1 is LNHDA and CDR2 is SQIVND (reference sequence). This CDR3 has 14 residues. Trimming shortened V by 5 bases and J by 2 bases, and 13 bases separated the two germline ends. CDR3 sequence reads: CASSPTAQAYEQYV. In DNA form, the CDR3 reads TGTGCCAGTAGTCCGACAGCTCAAGCCTACGAGCAGTACGTC.

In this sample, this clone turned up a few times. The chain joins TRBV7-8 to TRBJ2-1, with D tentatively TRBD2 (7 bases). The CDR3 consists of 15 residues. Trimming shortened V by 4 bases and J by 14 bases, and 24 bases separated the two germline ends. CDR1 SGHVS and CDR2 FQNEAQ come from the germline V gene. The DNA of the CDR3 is TGTGCCAGCAGCTCAGGGAGGGGGGGAGACCTAACAAAGTTCTTC. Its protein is CASSSGRGGDLTKFF.

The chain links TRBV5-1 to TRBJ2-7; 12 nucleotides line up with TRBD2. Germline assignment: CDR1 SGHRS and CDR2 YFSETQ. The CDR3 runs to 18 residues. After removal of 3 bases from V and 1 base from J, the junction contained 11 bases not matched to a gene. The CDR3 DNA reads TGCGCCAGCAGCTCCCAGGGACTAGCGGGCGAAACTTCCTACGAGCAGTACTTC. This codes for CASSSQGLAGETSYEQYF.

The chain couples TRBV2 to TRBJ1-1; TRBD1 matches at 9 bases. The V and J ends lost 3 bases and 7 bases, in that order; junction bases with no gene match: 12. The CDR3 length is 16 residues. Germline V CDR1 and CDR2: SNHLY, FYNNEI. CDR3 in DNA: TGTGCCAGCAGTGAGGGGACAGGGTATCTTGCTGGTGAAGCTTTCTTT. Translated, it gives CASSEGTGYLAGEAFF.

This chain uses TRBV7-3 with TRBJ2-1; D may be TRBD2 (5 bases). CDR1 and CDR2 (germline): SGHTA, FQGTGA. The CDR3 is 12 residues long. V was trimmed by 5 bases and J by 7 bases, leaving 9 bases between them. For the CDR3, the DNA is TGTGCCAGCAGCGAGACGGGGAATGAGCAGTTCTTC. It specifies CASSETGNEQFF.

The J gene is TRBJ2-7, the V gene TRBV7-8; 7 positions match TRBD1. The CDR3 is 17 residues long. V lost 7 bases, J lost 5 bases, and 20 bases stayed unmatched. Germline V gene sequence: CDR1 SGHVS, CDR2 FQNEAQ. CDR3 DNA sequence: TGTGCCAGCACCCTAGAGGGGGCCGGGTCATACCACCACGAGCAGTACTTC. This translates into CASTLEGAGSYHHEQYF.

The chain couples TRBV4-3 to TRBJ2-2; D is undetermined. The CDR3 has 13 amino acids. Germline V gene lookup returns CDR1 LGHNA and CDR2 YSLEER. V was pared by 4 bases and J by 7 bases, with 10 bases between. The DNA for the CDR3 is TGCGCCAGCAGCCCCATGGGGTACGGGGAGCTGTTTTTT. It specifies CASSPMGYGELFF.

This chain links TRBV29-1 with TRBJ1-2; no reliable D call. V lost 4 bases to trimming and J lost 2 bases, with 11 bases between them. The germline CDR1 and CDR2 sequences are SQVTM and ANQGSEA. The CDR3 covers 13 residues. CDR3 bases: TGCAGCGTTGTAGGAGGCGGGAACTATGGCTACACCTTC. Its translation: CSVVGGGNYGYTF.

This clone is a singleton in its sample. CDR3 amino acids: CASSSQVYNEQFF. The DNA for the CDR3 is TGTGCCAGCAGCTCACAGGTTTACAATGAGCAGTTCTTC. The chain uses TRBV9 and TRBJ2-1; D might be TRBD1 (5 bases). V dropped 4 bases and J dropped 4 bases, with 9 bases sitting between them. From germline, CDR1 is SGDLS and CDR2 YYNGEE. CDR3 length: 13 amino acids.

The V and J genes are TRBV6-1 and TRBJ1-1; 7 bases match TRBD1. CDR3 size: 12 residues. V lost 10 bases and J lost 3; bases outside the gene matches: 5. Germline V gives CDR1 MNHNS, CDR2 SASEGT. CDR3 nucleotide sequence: TGTGCCACCTTACAGGGGTACACTGAAGCTTTCTTT. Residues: CATLQGYTEAFF.

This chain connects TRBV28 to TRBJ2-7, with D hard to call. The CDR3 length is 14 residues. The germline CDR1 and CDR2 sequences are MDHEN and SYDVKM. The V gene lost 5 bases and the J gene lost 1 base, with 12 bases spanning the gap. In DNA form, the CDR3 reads TGTGCCAGCAGTCCCGGGCCCCAATCCTACGAGCAGTACGTC. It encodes CASSPGPQSYEQYV.

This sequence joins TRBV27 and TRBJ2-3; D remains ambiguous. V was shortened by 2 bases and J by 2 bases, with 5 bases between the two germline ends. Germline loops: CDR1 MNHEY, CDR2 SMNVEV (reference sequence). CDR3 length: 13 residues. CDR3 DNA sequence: TGTGCCAGCAGTTTAATGCCCACAGATACGCAGTATTTT. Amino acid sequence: CASSLMPTDTQYF.

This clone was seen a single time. CDR3 in DNA: TGCGCCAGCAGCCAAGTCCCCGGGACAGGGTACTCACCCCTCCACTTT. This sequence encodes CASSQVPGTGYSPLHF. V usage is TRBV4-3 and J usage is TRBJ1-6; TRBD1 matches 9 bases. After removal of 1 base from V and 10 bases from J, the junction contained 8 bases not matched to a gene. Germline V lookup: CDR1 LGHNA, CDR2 YSLEER. This CDR3 is built from 16 residues.

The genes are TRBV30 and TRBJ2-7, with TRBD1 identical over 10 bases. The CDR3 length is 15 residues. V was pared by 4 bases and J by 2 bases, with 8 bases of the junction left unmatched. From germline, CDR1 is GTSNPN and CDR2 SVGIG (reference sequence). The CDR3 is CAWIHPGTGAYEQYF. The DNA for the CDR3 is TGTGCCTGGATCCATCCCGGGACAGGGGCCTACGAGCAGTACTTC.

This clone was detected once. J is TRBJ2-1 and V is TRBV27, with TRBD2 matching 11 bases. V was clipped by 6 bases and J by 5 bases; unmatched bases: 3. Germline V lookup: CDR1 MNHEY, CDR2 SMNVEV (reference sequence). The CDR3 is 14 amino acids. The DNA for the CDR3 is TGTGCCAGCAGACTAGCGGGGGCAAACAATGAGCAGTTCTTC. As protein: CASRLAGANNEQFF.

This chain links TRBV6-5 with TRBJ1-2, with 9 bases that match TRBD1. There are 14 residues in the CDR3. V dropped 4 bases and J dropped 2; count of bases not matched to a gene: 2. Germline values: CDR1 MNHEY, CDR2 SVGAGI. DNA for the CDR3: TGTGCCAGCAGTTGGGGACAGGGAAACTATGGCTACACCTTC. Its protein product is CASSWGQGNYGYTF.

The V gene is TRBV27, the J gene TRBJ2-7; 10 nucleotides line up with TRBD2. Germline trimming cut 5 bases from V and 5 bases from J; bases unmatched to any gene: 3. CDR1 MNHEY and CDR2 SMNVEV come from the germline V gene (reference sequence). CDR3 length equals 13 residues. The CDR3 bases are TGTGCCAGCAGTAAACTAGCGGGGCACGAGCAGTACGTC. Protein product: CASSKLAGHEQYV.

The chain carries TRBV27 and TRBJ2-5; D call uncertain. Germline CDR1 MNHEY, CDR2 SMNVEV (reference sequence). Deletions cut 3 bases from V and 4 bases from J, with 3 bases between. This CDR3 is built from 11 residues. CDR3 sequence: CASSFLETQYF. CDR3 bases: TGTGCCAGCAGTTTCTTAGAGACCCAGTACTTC.

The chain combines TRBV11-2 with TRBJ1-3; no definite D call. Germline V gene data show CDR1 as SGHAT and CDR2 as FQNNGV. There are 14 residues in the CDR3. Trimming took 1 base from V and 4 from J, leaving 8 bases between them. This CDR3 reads CASSLVGVGNTIYF. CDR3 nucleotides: TGTGCCAGCAGCTTAGTCGGAGTAGGAAACACCATATATTTT.

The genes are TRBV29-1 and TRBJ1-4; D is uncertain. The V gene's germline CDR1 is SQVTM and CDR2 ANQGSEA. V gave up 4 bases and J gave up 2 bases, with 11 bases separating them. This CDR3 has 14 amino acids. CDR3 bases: TGCAGCGTTGCGGGGAGAACTACTAATGAAAAACTGTTTTTT. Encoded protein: CSVAGRTTNEKLFF.

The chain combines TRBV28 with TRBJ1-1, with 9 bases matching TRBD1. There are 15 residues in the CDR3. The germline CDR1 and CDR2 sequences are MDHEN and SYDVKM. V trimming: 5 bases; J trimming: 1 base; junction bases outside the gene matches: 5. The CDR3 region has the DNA TGTGCCAGCAGTGGGACAGGGTCAGGGAACACTGAAGCTTTCTTT. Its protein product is CASSGTGSGNTEAFF.

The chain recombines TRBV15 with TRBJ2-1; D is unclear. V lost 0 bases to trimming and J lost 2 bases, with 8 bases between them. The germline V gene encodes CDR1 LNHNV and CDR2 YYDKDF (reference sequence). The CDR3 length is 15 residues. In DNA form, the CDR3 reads TGTGCCACCAGCAGAGAAGCGTTGGCCTACAATGAGCAGTTCTTC. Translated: CATSREALAYNEQFF.

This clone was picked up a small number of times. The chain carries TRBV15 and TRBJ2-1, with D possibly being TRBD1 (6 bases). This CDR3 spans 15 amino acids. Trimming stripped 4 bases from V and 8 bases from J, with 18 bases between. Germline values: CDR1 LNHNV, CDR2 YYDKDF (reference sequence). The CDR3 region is CATSKNRVLGDEQFF. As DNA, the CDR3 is TGTGCCACCAGCAAGAACAGGGTACTAGGCGATGAGCAGTTCTTC.

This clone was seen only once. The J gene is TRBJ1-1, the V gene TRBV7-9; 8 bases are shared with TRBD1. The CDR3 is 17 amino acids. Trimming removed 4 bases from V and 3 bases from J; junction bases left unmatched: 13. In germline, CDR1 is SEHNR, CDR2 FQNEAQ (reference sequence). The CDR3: CASSSPASTGVYTEAFF. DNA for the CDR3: TGTGCCAGCAGCTCCCCGGCCTCGACAGGGGTGTACACTGAAGCTTTCTTT. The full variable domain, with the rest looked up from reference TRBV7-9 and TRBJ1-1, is DTGVSQNPRHKITKRGQNVTFRCDPISEHNRLYWYRQTLGQGPEFLTYFQNEAQLEKSRLLSDRFSAERPKGSFSTLEIQRTEQGDSAMYLCASSSPASTGVYTEAFFGQGTRLTVV.

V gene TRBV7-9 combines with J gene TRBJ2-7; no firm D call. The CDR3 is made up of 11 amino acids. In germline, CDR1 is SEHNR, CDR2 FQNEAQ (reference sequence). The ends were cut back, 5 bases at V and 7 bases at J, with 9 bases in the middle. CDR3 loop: CASSPLGEQYF. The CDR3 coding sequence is TGTGCCAGCAGCCCGCTAGGAGAGCAGTACTTC.

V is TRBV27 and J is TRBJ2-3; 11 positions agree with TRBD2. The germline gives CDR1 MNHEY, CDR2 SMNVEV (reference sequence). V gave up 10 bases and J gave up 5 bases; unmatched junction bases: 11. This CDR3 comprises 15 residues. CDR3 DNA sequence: TGTGCCACCGCCATCGGGACTAGCGGAGGAGATACGCAGTATTTT. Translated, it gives CATAIGTSGGDTQYF.

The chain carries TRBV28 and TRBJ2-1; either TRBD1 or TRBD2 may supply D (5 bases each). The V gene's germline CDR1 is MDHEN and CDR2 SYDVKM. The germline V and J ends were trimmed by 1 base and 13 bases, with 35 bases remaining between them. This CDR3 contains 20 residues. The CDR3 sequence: CASSLSGRETHVETRAPQFF. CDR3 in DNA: TGTGCCAGCAGTTTATCAGGCAGGGAGACCCATGTTGAGACTCGAGCCCCACAGTTCTTC.

The CDR3 coding sequence is TGCGCCAGCAGCTTGGAGGGGCAGGGCCTCTACAATGAGCAGTTCTTC. It is translated as CASSLEGQGLYNEQFF. This chain joins TRBV5-1 and TRBJ2-1, with D possibly TRBD1 on 5 matching bases. CDR3 size: 16 residues. Germline V gives CDR1 SGHRS, CDR2 YFSETQ. V shed 0 bases and J shed 3 bases, with 13 bases lying between them.

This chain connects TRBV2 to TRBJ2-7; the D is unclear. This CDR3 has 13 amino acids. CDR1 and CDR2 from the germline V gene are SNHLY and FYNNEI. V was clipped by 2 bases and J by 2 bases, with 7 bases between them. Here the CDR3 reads CASSEYRTYEQYV. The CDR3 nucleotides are TGTGCCAGCAGTGAATACCGAACCTACGAGCAGTACGTC.

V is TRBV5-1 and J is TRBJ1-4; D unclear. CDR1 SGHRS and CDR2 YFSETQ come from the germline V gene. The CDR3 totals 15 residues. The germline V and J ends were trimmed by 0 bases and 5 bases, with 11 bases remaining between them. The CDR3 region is CASSLAIAANEKLFF. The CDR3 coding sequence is TGCGCCAGCAGCTTGGCGATCGCGGCCAATGAAAAACTGTTTTTT.

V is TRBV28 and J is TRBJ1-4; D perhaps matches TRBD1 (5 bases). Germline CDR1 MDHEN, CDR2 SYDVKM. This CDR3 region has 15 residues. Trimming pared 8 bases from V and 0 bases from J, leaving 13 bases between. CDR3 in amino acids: CASSAPTATNEKLFF. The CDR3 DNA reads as TGTGCCAGCTCCGCACCGACAGCAACTAATGAAAAACTGTTTTTT. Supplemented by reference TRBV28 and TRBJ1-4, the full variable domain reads DVKVTQSSRYLVKRTGEKVFLECVQDMDHENMFWYRQDPGLGLRLIYFSYDVKMKEKGDIPEGYSVSREKKERFSLILESASTNQTSMYLCASSAPTATNEKLFFGSGTQLSVL.